Below are 15 T cell receptor beta chains sequenced from a single sample in a study of human T cells and chemical hapten exposure. TCRdb analysed the RACE reads with MiXCR anew, one entry per CDR3 protein. The data show roughly 100,000 distinct CDR3 sequences, with 10% to 14% seen just once and more than 2.5% held by the top ten. Time point here: pre-sensitization, week 0. This sample's treatment: therapeutic diphenylcyclopropenone sensitization with weekly scalp DPC. Sequencing used whole blood, obtained in connection with sensitization to the hapten diphenylcyclopropenone (DPC). These receptors all come from a woman in her sixties or seventies with alopecia areata. Some clones in this sample may be carry-over from other donors' samples.

This clonotype occurred a few times. The chain carries TRBV30 and TRBJ2-3, with D maybe TRBD2 (5 bases). From germline, CDR1 is GTSNPN and CDR2 SVGIG (reference sequence). The CDR3 contains 15 residues. The V gene lost 1 base and the J gene lost 0 bases, with 11 bases spanning the gap. The CDR3 sequence is CAWSAGLASTDTQYF. In nucleotides, the CDR3 is TGTGCCTGGAGTGCTGGACTGGCTAGCACAGATACGCAGTATTTT.

This clonotype was counted ten times or more. The rearrangement uses TRBV19 and TRBJ1-6, with D possibly being TRBD1 (5 bases). This CDR3 is built from 14 residues. Germline CDR1 and CDR2: LNHDA and SQIVND (reference sequence). Trimming pared 7 bases from V and 6 bases from J, leaving 13 bases between. The DNA for the CDR3 is TGTGCCAGTACCGCAGGGCAAAGTAATTCACCCCTCCACTTT. Its protein is CASTAGQSNSPLHF.

The V call is TRBV7-8, the J call TRBJ2-1; D possibly corresponds to TRBD2 (6 bases). Trimming removed 5 bases at V and 5 bases at J, with 16 bases between. Germline V gives CDR1 SGHVS, CDR2 FQNEAQ. There are 15 residues in the CDR3. CDR3 coding DNA: TGTGCCAGCAGCCCAGCCGGGAGCATCCACAATGAGCAGTTCTTC. Translating gives CASSPAGSIHNEQFF.

This clonotype occurred many times. CDR3 in amino acids: CASRQGVRNEQFF. Written as DNA, the CDR3 is TGTGCCAGTAGACAGGGGGTTCGGAATGAGCAGTTCTTC. The chain recombines TRBV2 with TRBJ2-1, with 9 bases that match TRBD1. The CDR3 extends over 13 amino acids. The trim removed 9 bases at V and 7 bases at J, leaving 7 bases unmatched. Germline CDR1 reads SNHLY; CDR2 reads FYNNEI. The whole variable domain, remainder taken from reference TRBV2 and TRBJ2-1, is EPEVTQTPSHQVTQMGQEVILRCVPISNHLYFYWYRQILGQKVEFLVSFYNNEISEKSEIFDDQFSVERPDGSNFTLKIRSTKLEDSAMYFCASRQGVRNEQFFGPGTRLTVL.

In its sample, this clonotype was seen many times. The chain employs TRBV5-5 and TRBJ2-7; 9 bases agree with TRBD1. Germline CDR1 is SGHKS and CDR2 is YYEKEE (reference sequence). V lost 4 bases and J lost 1; bases outside the gene matches: 6. This CDR3 spans 15 amino acids. The CDR3 nucleotides read TGTGCCAGCAGCGTCCGGACAGGGGAATCCTACGAGCAGTACTTC. The encoded protein is CASSVRTGESYEQYF.

This clonotype came up a few times. V is TRBV6-5 and J is TRBJ2-5; D is ambiguous. This CDR3 comprises 11 residues. From germline, CDR1 is MNHEY and CDR2 SVGAGI. Trimming removed 5 bases at V and 7 bases at J, with 8 bases between. CDR3: CASSVPGTQYF. The CDR3 region has the DNA TGTGCCAGCAGTGTCCCAGGGACCCAGTACTTC.

The chain has TRBV5-4 and TRBJ1-4; D unresolved. Trimming removed 1 base from V and 7 bases from J, with 14 bases in between. Germline V lookup: CDR1 SGHNT, CDR2 YYREEE (reference sequence). The length of the CDR3 is 15 residues. CDR3 nucleotide sequence: TGTGCCAGCAGCTTGTTCGGGTCAAGAGTTGAAAAACTGTTTTTT. Translating it yields CASSLFGSRVEKLFF.

The chain uses TRBV3-1 and TRBJ2-7; maybe TRBD1 (8 bases). This CDR3 has 15 residues. V shed 3 bases and J shed 6 bases, with 18 bases lying between them. CDR1 and CDR2 from the germline V gene are LGHDT and YNNKEL (reference sequence). The CDR3 sequence is CASSHATGGEAEQYF. The CDR3 nucleotides are TGTGCCAGCAGCCACGCTACAGGGGGGGAGGCCGAGCAGTACTTC.

The rearrangement uses TRBV18 and TRBJ2-3; D uncertain. The V gene lost 3 bases and the J gene lost 5 bases, with 21 bases spanning the gap. The germline V gene has CDR1 KGHSH and CDR2 LQKENI. The CDR3 spans 17 residues. CDR3 region: CASSPPAGSNDGDTQYF. In DNA, the CDR3 is TGTGCCAGCTCACCCCCCGCAGGCAGCAATGATGGAGATACGCAGTATTTT.

The CDR3 here is CATSGTTGGDSDTQYF. CDR3 DNA sequence: TGTGCCACCAGCGGAACAACAGGGGGCGATTCAGATACGCAGTATTTT. This chain uses TRBV15 with TRBJ2-3; 9 bases are a match to TRBD1. Per the germline V gene, CDR1 is LNHNV and CDR2 is YYDKDF (reference sequence). This CDR3 comprises 16 residues. The junction had 10 bases not matched to a gene; V was cut back by 5 bases and J by 4 bases.

Only a few counts were recorded for this clonotype. The chain links TRBV5-5 to TRBJ2-2; weak D call: TRBD2 (6 bases). Per germline, CDR1 SGHKS and CDR2 YYEKEE (reference sequence). V shed 2 bases and J shed 0 bases, with 11 bases lying between them. The length of the CDR3 is 16 residues. The CDR3 loop is CASSFFGGTNTGELFF. The DNA of the CDR3 is TGTGCCAGCAGCTTTTTCGGAGGGACGAACACCGGGGAGCTGTTTTTT.

The sample holds many counts of this clonotype. This chain joins TRBV7-3 and TRBJ2-7, with 7 nucleotides matching TRBD2. After removal of 0 bases from V and 6 bases from J, the junction contained 2 bases not matched to a gene. CDR3 length: 13 amino acids. The V gene's germline CDR1 is SGHTA and CDR2 FQGTGA. The CDR3 DNA is TGTGCCAGCAGCTTAACACTAGCGACCGAGCAGTACTTC. Its translation is CASSLTLATEQYF.

The rearrangement joins TRBV9 to TRBJ2-2; TRBD1 matches 9 bases. The CDR3 sequence is 13 residues long. Germline V gene sequence: CDR1 SGDLS, CDR2 YYNGEE. Germline trimming cut 8 bases from V and 5 bases from J; bases unmatched to any gene: 4. CDR3 region: CAREDRGTGELFF. For the CDR3, the DNA is TGTGCCAGGGAAGACAGGGGGACCGGGGAGCTGTTTTTT.

V and J are TRBV6-4 and TRBJ2-3; D is perhaps TRBD1 (5 bases). The CDR3 loop spans 15 amino acids. Germline-derived CDR1 and CDR2 are MRHNA and SNTAGT. V was clipped by 4 bases and J by 2 bases, with 13 bases between them. The CDR3 spells CASSGSGLDTDTQYF. CDR3 in DNA: TGTGCCAGCAGTGGATCAGGGCTGGACACAGATACGCAGTATTTT.

This clonotype was recorded at least ten times. The V and J genes are TRBV18 and TRBJ2-3; no definite D call. Deletions cut 2 bases from V and 5 bases from J, with 5 bases between. Germline CDR1 reads KGHSH; CDR2 reads LQKENI. This CDR3 is built from 12 residues. The CDR3 sequence: CASSPWEDTQYF. The CDR3 DNA follows: TGTGCCAGCTCACCATGGGAAGATACGCAGTATTTT.